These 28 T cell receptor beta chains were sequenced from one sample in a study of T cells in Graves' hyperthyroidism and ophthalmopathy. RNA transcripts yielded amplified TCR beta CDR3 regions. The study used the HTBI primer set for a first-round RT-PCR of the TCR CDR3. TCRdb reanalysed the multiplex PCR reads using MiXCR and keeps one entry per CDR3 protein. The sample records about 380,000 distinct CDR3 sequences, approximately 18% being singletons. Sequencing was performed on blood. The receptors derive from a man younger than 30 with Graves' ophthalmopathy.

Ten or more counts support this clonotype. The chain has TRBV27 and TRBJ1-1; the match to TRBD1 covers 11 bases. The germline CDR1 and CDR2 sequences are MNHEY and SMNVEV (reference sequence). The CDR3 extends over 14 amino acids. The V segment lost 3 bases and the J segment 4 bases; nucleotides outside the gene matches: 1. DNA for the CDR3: TGTGCCAGCAGTTTTGGGACAGGGGGCACTGAAGCTTTCTTT. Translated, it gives CASSFGTGGTEAFF.

The CDR3 here is CATSVGGQGYYEQYF. The CDR3 coding sequence is TGTGCCACCAGCGTCGGGGGACAGGGGTACTACGAGCAGTACTTC. The V and J genes are TRBV15 and TRBJ2-7; the match to TRBD1 covers 10 bases. Germline V gene lookup returns CDR1 LNHNV and CDR2 YYDKDF (reference sequence). Trimming cost V 5 bases and J 3 bases; bases outside gene matches: 7. CDR3 length: 15 amino acids.

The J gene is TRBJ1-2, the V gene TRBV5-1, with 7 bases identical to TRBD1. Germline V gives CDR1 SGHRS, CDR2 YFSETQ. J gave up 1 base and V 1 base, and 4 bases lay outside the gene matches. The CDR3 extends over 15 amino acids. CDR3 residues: CASSLRGQGNYGYTF. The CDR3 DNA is TGCGCCAGCAGCTTGAGGGGGCAAGGTAACTATGGCTACACCTTC.

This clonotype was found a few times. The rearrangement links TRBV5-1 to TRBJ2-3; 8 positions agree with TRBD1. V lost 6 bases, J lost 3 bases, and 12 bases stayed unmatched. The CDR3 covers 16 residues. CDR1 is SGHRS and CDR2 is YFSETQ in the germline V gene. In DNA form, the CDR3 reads TGCGCCAGCAATGAAATCCCAGGGGGCACGACAGATACGCAGTATTTT. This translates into CASNEIPGGTTDTQYF.

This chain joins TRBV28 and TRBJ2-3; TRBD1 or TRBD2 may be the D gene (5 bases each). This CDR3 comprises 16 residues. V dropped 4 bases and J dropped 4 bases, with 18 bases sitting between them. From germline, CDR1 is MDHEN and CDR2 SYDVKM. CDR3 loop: CASSWDARLPSDTQYF. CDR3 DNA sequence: TGTGCCAGCAGTTGGGACGCCAGGCTCCCGTCAGATACGCAGTATTTT.

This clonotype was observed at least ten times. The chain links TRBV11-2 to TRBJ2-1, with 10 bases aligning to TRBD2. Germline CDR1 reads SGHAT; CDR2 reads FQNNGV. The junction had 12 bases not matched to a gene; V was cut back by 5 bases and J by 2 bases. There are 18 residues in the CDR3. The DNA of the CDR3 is TGTGCCAGCAGCACCAGCGGGGGGGCTAAAAAACCCTACAATGAGCAGTTCTTC. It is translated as CASSTSGGAKKPYNEQFF. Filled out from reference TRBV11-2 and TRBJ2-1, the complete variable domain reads EAGVAQSPRYKIIEKRQSVAFWCNPISGHATLYWYQQILGQGPKLLIQFQNNGVVDDSQLPKDRFSAERLKGVDSTLKIQPAKLEDSAVYLCASSTSGGAKKPYNEQFFGPGTRLTVL.

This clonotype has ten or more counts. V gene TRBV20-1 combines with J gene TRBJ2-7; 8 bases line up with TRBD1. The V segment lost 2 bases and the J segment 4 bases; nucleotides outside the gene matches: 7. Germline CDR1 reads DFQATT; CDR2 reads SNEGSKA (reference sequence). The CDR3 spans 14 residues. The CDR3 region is CSARTTGVQYEQYF. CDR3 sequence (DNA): TGCAGTGCTAGAACGACAGGGGTTCAGTACGAGCAGTACTTC.

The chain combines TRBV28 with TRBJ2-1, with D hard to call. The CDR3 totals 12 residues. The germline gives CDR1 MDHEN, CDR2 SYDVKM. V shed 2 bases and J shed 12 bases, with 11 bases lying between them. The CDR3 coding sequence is TGTGCCAGCAGTTTAAAACCCACGGGGCAGTTCTTC. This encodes CASSLKPTGQFF. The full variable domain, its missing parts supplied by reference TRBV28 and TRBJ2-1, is DVKVTQSSRYLVKRTGEKVFLECVQDMDHENMFWYRQDPGLGLRLIYFSYDVKMKEKGDIPEGYSVSREKKERFSLILESASTNQTSMYLCASSLKPTGQFFGPGTRLTVL.

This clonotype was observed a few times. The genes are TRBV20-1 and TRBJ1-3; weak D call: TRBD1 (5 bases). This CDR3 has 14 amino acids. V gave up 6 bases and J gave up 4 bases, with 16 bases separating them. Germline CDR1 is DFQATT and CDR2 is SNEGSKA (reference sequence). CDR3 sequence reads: CSAAPWGVGNTIYF. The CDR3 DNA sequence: TGCAGTGCCGCCCCTTGGGGGGTGGGAAACACCATATATTTT.

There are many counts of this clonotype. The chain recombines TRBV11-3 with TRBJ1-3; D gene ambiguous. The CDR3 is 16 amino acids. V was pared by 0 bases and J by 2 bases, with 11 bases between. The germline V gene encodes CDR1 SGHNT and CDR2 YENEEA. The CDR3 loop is CASSLDGRFPGNTIYF. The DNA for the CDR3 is TGTGCCAGCAGCTTAGACGGGCGGTTCCCTGGAAACACCATATATTTT.

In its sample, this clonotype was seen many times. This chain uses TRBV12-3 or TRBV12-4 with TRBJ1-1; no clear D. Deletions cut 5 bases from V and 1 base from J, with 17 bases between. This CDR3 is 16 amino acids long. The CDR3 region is CASSLPPRLQNTEAFF. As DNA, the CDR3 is TGTGCCAGCAGTCTCCCCCCCCGGTTACAGAACACTGAAGCTTTCTTT.

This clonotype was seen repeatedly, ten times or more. The CDR3 region has the DNA TGTGCCAGCAGCTTACAGGAGGAGACCCAGTACTTC. This encodes CASSLQEETQYF. The rearrangement links TRBV7-9 to TRBJ2-5; D not resolved. The CDR3 is 12 amino acids. Germline assignment: CDR1 SEHNR and CDR2 FQNEAQ (reference sequence). V was pared by 2 bases and J by 5 bases, with 6 bases between.

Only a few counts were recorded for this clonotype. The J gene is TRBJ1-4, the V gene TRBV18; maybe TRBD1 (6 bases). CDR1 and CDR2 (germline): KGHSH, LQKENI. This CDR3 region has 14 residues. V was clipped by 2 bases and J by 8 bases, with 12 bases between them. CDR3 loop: CASSPDRLREKLFF. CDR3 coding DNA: TGTGCCAGCTCACCAGACAGGTTGCGGGAAAAACTGTTTTTT.

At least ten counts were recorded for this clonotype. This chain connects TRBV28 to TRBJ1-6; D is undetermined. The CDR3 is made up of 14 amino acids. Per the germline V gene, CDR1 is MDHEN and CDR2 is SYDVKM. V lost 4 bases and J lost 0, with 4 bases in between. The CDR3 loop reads CASSSGSYNSPLHF. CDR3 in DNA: TGTGCCAGCAGTTCAGGCTCCTATAATTCACCCCTCCACTTT.

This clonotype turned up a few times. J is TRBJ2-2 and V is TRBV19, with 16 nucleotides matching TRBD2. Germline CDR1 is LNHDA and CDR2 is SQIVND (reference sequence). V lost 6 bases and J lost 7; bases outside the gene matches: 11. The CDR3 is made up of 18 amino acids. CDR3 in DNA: TGTGCCAGTAGCCCGGGACTAGCGGGGGGGTCTTACGGCGGGGAGCTGTTTTTT. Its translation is CASSPGLAGGSYGGELFF.

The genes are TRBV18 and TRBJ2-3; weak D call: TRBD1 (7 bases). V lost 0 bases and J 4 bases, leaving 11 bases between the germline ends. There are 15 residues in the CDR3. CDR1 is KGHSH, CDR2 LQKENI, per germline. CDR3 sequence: CASSPPSRGADTQYF. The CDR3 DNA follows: TGTGCCAGCTCACCACCTTCCAGGGGGGCAGATACGCAGTATTTT.

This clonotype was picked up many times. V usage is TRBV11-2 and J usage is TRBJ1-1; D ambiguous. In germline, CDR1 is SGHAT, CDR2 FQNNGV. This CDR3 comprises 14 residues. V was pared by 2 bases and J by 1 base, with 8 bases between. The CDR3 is CASSLNPGNTEAFF. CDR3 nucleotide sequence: TGTGCCAGCAGCTTAAACCCAGGGAACACTGAAGCTTTCTTT.

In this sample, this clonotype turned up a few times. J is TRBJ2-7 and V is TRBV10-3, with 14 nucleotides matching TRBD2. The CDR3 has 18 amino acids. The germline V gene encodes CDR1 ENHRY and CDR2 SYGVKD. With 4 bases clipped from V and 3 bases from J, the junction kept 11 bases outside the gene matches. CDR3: CAISGISGLAGVVYEQYF. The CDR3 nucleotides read TGTGCCATCAGTGGCATTTCGGGACTAGCGGGGGTAGTCTACGAGCAGTACTTC.

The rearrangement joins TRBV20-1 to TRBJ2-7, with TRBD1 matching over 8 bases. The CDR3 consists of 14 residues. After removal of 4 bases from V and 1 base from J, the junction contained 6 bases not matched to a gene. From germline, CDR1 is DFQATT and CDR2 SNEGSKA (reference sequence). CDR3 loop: CSAKAWTGSYEQYF. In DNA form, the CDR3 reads TGCAGTGCTAAAGCCTGGACAGGGTCCTACGAGCAGTACTTC.

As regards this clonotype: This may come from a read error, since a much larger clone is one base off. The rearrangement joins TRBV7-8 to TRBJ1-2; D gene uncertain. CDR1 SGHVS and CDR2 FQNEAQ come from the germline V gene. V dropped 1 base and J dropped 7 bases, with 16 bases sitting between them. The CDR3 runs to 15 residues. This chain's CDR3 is CASSLGVQALSGYTF. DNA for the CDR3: TGTGCCAGCAGCTTAGGCGTCCAGGCTCTATCTGGCTACACCTTC.

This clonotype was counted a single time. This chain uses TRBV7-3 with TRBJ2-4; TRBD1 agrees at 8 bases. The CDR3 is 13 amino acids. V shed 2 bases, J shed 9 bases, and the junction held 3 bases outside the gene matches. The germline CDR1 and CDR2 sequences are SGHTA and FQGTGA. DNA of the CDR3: TGTGCCAGCAGCTTAGACAGGGGATCCATTCAGTACTTC. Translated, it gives CASSLDRGSIQYF.

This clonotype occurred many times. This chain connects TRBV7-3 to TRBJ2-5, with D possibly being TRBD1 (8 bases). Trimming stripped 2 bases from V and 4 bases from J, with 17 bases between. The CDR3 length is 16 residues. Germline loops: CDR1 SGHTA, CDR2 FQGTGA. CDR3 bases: TGTGCCAGCAGCTTACACGGGGGGACAGGTGGAGAGACCCAGTACTTC. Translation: CASSLHGGTGGETQYF. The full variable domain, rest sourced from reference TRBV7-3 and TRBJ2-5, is GAGVSQTPSNKVTEKGKYVELRCDPISGHTALYWYRQSLGQGPEFLIYFQGTGAADDSGLPNDRFFAVRPEGSVSTLKIQRTERGDSAVYLCASSLHGGTGGETQYFGPGTRLLVL.

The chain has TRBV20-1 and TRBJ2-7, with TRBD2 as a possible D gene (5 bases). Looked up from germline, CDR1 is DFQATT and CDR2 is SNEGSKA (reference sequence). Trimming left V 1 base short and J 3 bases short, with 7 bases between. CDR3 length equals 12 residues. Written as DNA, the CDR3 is TGCAGTGCTAGAGGACTAAACTACGAGCAGTACTTC. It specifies CSARGLNYEQYF.

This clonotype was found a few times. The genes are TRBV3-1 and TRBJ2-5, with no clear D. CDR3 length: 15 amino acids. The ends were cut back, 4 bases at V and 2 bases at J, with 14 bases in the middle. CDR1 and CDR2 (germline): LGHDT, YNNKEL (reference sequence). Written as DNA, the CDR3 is TGTGCCAGCAGCCCCTCTTTGAGCCCACAAGAGACCCAGTACTTC. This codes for CASSPSLSPQETQYF.

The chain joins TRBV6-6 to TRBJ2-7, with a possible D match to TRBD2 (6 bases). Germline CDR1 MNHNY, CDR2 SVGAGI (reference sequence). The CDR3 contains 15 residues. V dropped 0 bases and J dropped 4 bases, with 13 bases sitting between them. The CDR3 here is CASSYSWREGYEQYF. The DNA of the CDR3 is TGTGCCAGCAGTTACTCGTGGAGGGAAGGATACGAGCAGTACTTC.

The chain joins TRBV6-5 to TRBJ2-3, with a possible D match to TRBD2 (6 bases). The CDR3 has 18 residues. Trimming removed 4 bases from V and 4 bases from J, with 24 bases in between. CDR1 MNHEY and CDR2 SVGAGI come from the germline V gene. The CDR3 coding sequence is TGTGCCAGCAGTTTGGGCCTTGGGACTGGGGTCAGCGCAGATACGCAGTATTTT. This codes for CASSLGLGTGVSADTQYF.

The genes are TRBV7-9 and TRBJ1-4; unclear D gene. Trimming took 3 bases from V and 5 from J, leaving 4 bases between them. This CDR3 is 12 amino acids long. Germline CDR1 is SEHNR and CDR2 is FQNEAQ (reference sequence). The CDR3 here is CASSFQNEKLFF. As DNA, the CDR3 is TGTGCCAGCAGCTTCCAAAATGAAAAACTGTTTTTT.

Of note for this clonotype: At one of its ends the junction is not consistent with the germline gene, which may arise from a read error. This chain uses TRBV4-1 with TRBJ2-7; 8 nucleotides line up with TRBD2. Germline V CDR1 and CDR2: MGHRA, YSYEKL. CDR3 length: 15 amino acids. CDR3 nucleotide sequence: TGTGCCAGCAGCCAAGAAGCGGGGGACTCCTACGAGCAGTACTTC. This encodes CASSQEAGDSYEQYF.